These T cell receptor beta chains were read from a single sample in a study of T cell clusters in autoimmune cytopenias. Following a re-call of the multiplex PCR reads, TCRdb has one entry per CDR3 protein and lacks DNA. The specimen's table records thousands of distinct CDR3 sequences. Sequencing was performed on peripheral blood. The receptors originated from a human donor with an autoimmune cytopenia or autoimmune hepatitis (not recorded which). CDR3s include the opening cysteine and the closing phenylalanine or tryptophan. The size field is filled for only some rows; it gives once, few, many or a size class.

cdr3_aa: CASSTEETQYF; clone_size: medium-sized; j_call: TRBJ2-5; v_call: TRBV6-5
cdr3_aa: CSAAAGQSYNEQFF; clone_size: .; j_call: TRBJ2-1; v_call: TRBV20-1
cdr3_aa: CASSRTGEQYF; clone_size: medium-sized; j_call: TRBJ2-7; v_call: TRBV13
cdr3_aa: CASSRTGPQPQHF; clone_size: medium-sized; j_call: TRBJ1-5; v_call: TRBV7-9
cdr3_aa: CASSSPNRETQYF; clone_size: .; j_call: TRBJ2-5; v_call: TRBV12-3/TRBV12-4
cdr3_aa: CAWRGTDLGYGYTF; clone_size: medium-sized; j_call: TRBJ1-2; v_call: TRBV30
cdr3_aa: CASSAAGTGKNTEAFF; clone_size: medium-sized; j_call: TRBJ1-1; v_call: TRBV19
cdr3_aa: CASSLRVGTGELFF; clone_size: medium-sized; j_call: TRBJ2-2; v_call: TRBV5-6
cdr3_aa: CASGAGQNEKLFF; clone_size: .; j_call: TRBJ1-4; v_call: TRBV10-3
cdr3_aa: CATTGTGMREVVEDTQYF; clone_size: medium-sized; j_call: TRBJ2-3; v_call: TRBV6-1
cdr3_aa: CASSLGTSGGAVLGSQYF; clone_size: medium-sized; j_call: TRBJ2-3; v_call: TRBV13
cdr3_aa: CASSFGTEAFF; clone_size: .; j_call: TRBJ1-1; v_call: TRBV6-2/TRBV6-3
cdr3_aa: CASSFAGFGDEQFF; clone_size: .; j_call: TRBJ2-1; v_call: TRBV5-1
cdr3_aa: CSHMAISYNEQFF; clone_size: medium-sized; j_call: TRBJ2-1; v_call: TRBV29-1
cdr3_aa: CASSDRNSPLHF; clone_size: .; j_call: TRBJ1-6; v_call: TRBV10-1
cdr3_aa: CASSPARDPNTGELFF; clone_size: .; j_call: TRBJ2-2; v_call: TRBV18
cdr3_aa: CASSVNSDNSPLHF; clone_size: medium-sized; j_call: TRBJ1-6; v_call: TRBV6-5